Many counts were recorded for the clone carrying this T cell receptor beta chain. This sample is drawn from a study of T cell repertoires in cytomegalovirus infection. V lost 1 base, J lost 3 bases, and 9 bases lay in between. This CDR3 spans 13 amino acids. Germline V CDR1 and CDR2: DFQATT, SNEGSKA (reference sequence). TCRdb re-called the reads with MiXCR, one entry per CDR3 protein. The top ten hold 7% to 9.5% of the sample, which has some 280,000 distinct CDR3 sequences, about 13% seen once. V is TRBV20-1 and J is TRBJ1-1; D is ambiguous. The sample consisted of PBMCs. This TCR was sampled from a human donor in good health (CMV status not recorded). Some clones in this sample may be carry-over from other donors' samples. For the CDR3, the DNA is TGCAGTGCTAGAGCTCCGGCCGACACTGAAGCTTTCTTT. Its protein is CSARAPADTEAFF.